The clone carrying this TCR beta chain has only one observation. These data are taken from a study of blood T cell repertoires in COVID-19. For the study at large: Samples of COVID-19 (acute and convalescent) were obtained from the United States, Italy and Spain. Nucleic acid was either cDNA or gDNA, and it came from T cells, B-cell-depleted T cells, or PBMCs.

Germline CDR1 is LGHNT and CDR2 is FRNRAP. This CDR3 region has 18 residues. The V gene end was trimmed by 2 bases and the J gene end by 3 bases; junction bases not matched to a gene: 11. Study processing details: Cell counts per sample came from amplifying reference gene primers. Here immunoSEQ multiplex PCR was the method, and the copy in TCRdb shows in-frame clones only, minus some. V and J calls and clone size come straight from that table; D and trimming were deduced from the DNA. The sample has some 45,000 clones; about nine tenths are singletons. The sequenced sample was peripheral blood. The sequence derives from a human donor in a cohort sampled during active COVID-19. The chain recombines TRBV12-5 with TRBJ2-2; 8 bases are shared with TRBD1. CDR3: CASGLTRLVDRDTGELFF. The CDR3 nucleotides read TGTGCTAGTGGTTTGACGAGACTTGTGGACAGGGACACCGGGGAGCTGTTTTTT.